The 16 T cell receptor beta chains below all came from one sample that was sequenced in a study of long-term antiretroviral therapy in people with HIV. Researchers ran immunoSEQ v3.0 at survey level. Clones were read by immunoSEQ multiplex PCR, and TCRdb kept only the in-frame ones, dropping some. The data contain about 44,000 clones, about 96% of them singletons. The material sequenced was unsorted PBMCs, taken 3.7 years after starting antiretroviral therapy. The origin of the receptors is a woman aged 50 to 60 with HIV.

The V and J genes are TRBV7-9 and TRBJ1-1, with 10 bases that match TRBD1. Per germline, CDR1 SEHNR and CDR2 FQNEAQ (reference sequence). The trim removed 7 bases at V and 4 bases at J, leaving 9 bases unmatched. CDR3 length: 15 residues. CDR3 amino acids: CASNGATGGVTEAFF. The DNA of the CDR3 is TGTGCCAGCAACGGAGCGACAGGGGGCGTCACTGAAGCTTTCTTT.

The chain uses TRBV6-6 and TRBJ2-4; 9 bases map to TRBD2. Germline CDR1 MNHNY, CDR2 SVGAGI (reference sequence). The CDR3 extends over 14 amino acids. The ends lost 2 bases at V and 9 bases at J; junction bases unmatched: 5. The CDR3, as DNA: TGTGCCAGCAGTTACCAGACAGCGGGGGGCATTCAGTACTTC. Protein product: CASSYQTAGGIQYF.

The chain uses TRBV6-7 and TRBJ2-7; tentative D call: TRBD1 (6 bases). TRBV6-7 is labeled an ORF, and its function is uncertain. There are 15 residues in the CDR3. V shed 0 bases and J shed 3 bases, with 12 bases lying between them. For the CDR3, the DNA is TGTGCCAGCAGTTACTCCCCGGACAGACGCTACGAGCAGTACTTC. This gives the protein CASSYSPDRRYEQYF.

The chain is built from TRBV2 and TRBJ2-5; 10 bases fit TRBD2. Germline CDR1 is SNHLY and CDR2 is FYNNEI. The CDR3 is 17 amino acids. Unmatched junction bases numbered 14, after V lost 5 bases and J lost 5 bases. CDR3 nucleotides: TGTGCCAGCAGTACCGGGACTAGCGACACCCGGGTGGAGACCCAGTACTTC. Translating gives CASSTGTSDTRVETQYF.

The gene calls are TRBV7-2 and TRBJ2-1; 12 bases fit TRBD2. The CDR3 covers 18 residues. V was pared by 1 base and J by 0 bases, with 4 bases of the junction left unmatched. Germline V gene sequence: CDR1 SGHTA, CDR2 FQGNSA. For the CDR3, the DNA is TGTGCCAGCAGCTTAGAACTAGCGGGGGGCCACTCCTACAATGAGCAGTTCTTC. The encoded protein is CASSLELAGGHSYNEQFF. Full variable domain (remainder filled in from reference TRBV7-2 and TRBJ2-1): GAGVSQSPSNKVTEKGKDVELRCDPISGHTALYWYRQSLGQGLEFLIYFQGNSAPDKSGLPSDRFSAERTGGSVSTLTIQRTQQEDSAVYLCASSLELAGGHSYNEQFFGPGTRLTVL.

The V and J genes are TRBV6-5 and TRBJ2-2; no reliable D call. The CDR3 is 14 residues long. Germline-derived CDR1 and CDR2 are MNHEY and SVGAGI. V was pared by 6 bases and J by 3 bases, with 11 bases between. As DNA, the CDR3 is TGTGCCAGCAGCCCCGGACGTGACACCGGGGAGCTGTTTTTT. Its translation: CASSPGRDTGELFF.

This chain uses TRBV5-1 with TRBJ2-7; D might be TRBD1 or TRBD2, each matching 5 bases. In germline, CDR1 is SGHRS, CDR2 YFSETQ. The length of the CDR3 is 14 residues. The V and J ends lost 1 base and 3 bases respectively, with 11 bases between them. The CDR3, as DNA: TGCGCCAGCAGCTTGAACGGGGACGGCTACGAGCAGTACTTC. Amino acid sequence: CASSLNGDGYEQYF.

The chain combines TRBV7-9 with TRBJ1-6; no reliable D call. Germline CDR1 reads SEHNR; CDR2 reads FQNEAQ (reference sequence). V was shortened by 2 bases and J by 6 bases, with 11 bases between the two germline ends. The CDR3 has 15 residues. The CDR3 sequence: CASSLLGSSNSPLHF. For the CDR3, the DNA is TGTGCCAGCAGCTTACTTGGAAGTAGTAATTCACCCCTCCACTTT. Combining the CDR3 with reference TRBV7-9 and TRBJ1-6 gives the whole variable domain DTGVSQNPRHKITKRGQNVTFRCDPISEHNRLYWYRQTLGQGPEFLTYFQNEAQLEKSRLLSDRFSAERPKGSFSTLEIQRTEQGDSAMYLCASSLLGSSNSPLHFGNGTRLTVT.

This clone has just one count. This chain joins TRBV18 and TRBJ1-2, with D possibly matching TRBD1 (5 bases). Trimming removed 4 bases at V and 5 bases at J, with 11 bases between. This CDR3 has 13 amino acids. The germline V gene has CDR1 KGHSH and CDR2 LQKENI. The CDR3 bases are TGTGCCAGCTCACTTCCTGACAGTTATGGCTACACCTTC. Translation: CASSLPDSYGYTF.

This chain joins TRBV6-1 and TRBJ2-2, with D unresolved. The germline V gene has CDR1 MNHNS and CDR2 SASEGT. The CDR3 runs to 13 residues. Trimming removed 5 bases from V and 5 bases from J, with 9 bases in between. CDR3 nucleotide sequence: TGTGCCAGCAGTTCGCTCGGGACCGGGGAGCTGTTTTTT. This gives the protein CASSSLGTGELFF.

The chain uses TRBV5-1 and TRBJ2-2; D is uncertain. The CDR3 runs to 14 residues. The V end was cut by 6 bases, the J end by 4 bases, with 13 bases between. CDR1 SGHRS and CDR2 YFSETQ come from the germline V gene. The CDR3 loop reads CASKLNGRTGELFF. As DNA, the CDR3 is TGCGCCAGCAAGTTGAATGGGCGCACCGGGGAGCTGTTTTTT.

The V and J genes are TRBV9 and TRBJ2-1; 10 nucleotides line up with TRBD2. V was pared by 4 bases and J by 5 bases, with 6 bases of the junction left unmatched. This CDR3 is built from 15 residues. Germline CDR1 is SGDLS and CDR2 is YYNGEE. Written as DNA, the CDR3 is TGTGCCAGCAGCCCGAGCGGGGGGGCCGACAATGAGCAGTTCTTC. This gives the protein CASSPSGGADNEQFF.

CDR3 sequence reads: CASSQDQGSVRELFF. The DNA of the CDR3 is TGCGCCAGCAGCCAAGATCAGGGGTCAGTGAGGGAGCTGTTTTTT. The V and J genes are TRBV4-1 and TRBJ2-2, with D maybe TRBD1 (6 bases). The CDR3 spans 15 residues. Looked up from germline, CDR1 is MGHRA and CDR2 is YSYEKL. V lost 0 bases and J 9 bases, leaving 14 bases between the germline ends.

The rearrangement links TRBV25-1 to TRBJ1-1, with D hard to call. With 2 bases removed from V and 8 bases from J, the gap between germline ends came to 18 bases. Germline CDR1 MGHDK, CDR2 SYGVNS. The CDR3 contains 15 residues. The CDR3 region has the DNA TGTGCCAGCAGTGAACCCGGGGTTCGGGTCAACGAAGCTTTCTTT. Translated, it gives CASSEPGVRVNEAFF.

This clone was picked up a small number of times. The chain carries TRBV11-2 and TRBJ2-7, with no clear D. V shed 5 bases and J shed 4 bases, with 12 bases lying between them. This CDR3 spans 13 amino acids. Germline values: CDR1 SGHAT, CDR2 FQNNGV. In DNA form, the CDR3 reads TGTGCCAGCAGCCCCCTACGGAGTTACGAGCAGTACTTC. Translating it yields CASSPLRSYEQYF. The variable domain in full, with the rest retrieved from reference TRBV11-2 and TRBJ2-7, is EAGVAQSPRYKIIEKRQSVAFWCNPISGHATLYWYQQILGQGPKLLIQFQNNGVVDDSQLPKDRFSAERLKGVDSTLKIQPAKLEDSAVYLCASSPLRSYEQYFGPGTRLTVT.

The chain combines TRBV6-1 with TRBJ2-7; no clear D gene. Between the trimmed V and J ends, which lost 0 bases and 0 bases, there was a span of 12 bases. This CDR3 has 16 amino acids. Germline values: CDR1 MNHNS, CDR2 SASEGT. The CDR3 loop reads CASSEASVGYSYEQYF. DNA of the CDR3: TGTGCCAGCAGTGAAGCAAGTGTCGGTTACTCCTACGAGCAGTACTTC.